There are many counts of the clone carrying this TCR beta chain. No antigen is known for it. The J segment lost 0 bases and the V segment lost 0 bases, leaving 1 base of the junction unmatched. Germline values: CDR1 ENHRY, CDR2 SYGVKD. There are 18 residues in the CDR3. This entry comes from a study of neurological immune-mediated disorders. Time point defined: longitudinal time-point 3. Study observations and caveats: TCR-beta repertoires seemed private in all groups, with no expanded CDR3 amino acid sequences shared.

The authors made cDNA by 5'RACE with 10-nucleotide random UMIs. TCRdb reprocessed the 5' RACE reads via MiXCR and lists one record per CDR3 protein. The sample records 95,000 to 110,000 distinct CDR3 sequences, about a tenth being singletons. The sequence was collected from a female donor with HTLV-1-associated myelopathy (HAM/TSP). The sample comprised PBMCs. The rearrangement joins TRBV10-3 to TRBJ2-6; TRBD1 matches at 11 bases. CDR3 residues: CAISESGTGGSGANVLTF. The CDR3, as DNA: TGTGCCATCAGTGAGTCGGGGACAGGGGGCTCTGGGGCCAACGTCCTGACTTTC.